The T cell receptor beta chain under discussion was sequenced for a study of T cell responses to AZD1222 COVID-19 vaccine. The table came from immunoSEQ multiplex PCR; TCRdb's copy has only in-frame clones and leaves some out. The data contain 130,000 or so clones, around 83% of them singletons. V shed 7 bases and J 5 bases; nucleotides not matched to a gene: 6. The germline CDR1 and CDR2 sequences are SGHRS and YFSETQ. The CDR3 runs 15 residues. Specimen: peripheral blood, collected 28 days after the second AZD1222 dose. The clonotype originates from an adult who received the AZD1222 COVID-19 vaccine. V usage is TRBV5-1 and J usage is TRBJ2-2, with 12 bases fitting TRBD2. CDR3 region: CASRKTSGGTGELFF. Here the CDR3 DNA reads TGCGCCAGCCGAAAGACTAGCGGGGGTACCGGGGAGCTGTTTTTT.